Detailed here is one TCR beta chain. As processed by the authors: Using reference gene primer amplification, nucleated cell counts were estimated. Sequencing used immunoSEQ multiplex PCR; TCRdb keeps in-frame clones, though not all of them. The V and J calls and clone size come from that table; D and trimming were worked out from the DNA. The table has hundreds of thousands of clones, approximately 80% seen once. The data are from a study of blood T cell repertoires in COVID-19. Study-level information: Sites across the United States, Italy and Spain contributed samples from acute and convalescent COVID-19. PBMCs, B-cell-depleted T cells, or T cells provided the cDNA or gDNA that made up the material.

The V gene lost 2 bases and the J gene lost 8 bases, with 15 bases spanning the gap. The CDR3 is 13 residues long. Germline-derived CDR1 and CDR2 are SQVTM and ANQGSEA. The rearrangement uses TRBV29-1 and TRBJ1-1, with D tentatively TRBD1 (5 bases). Sequenced input: peripheral blood. The receptor comes from a woman between 65 and 79 years old with acute or convalescent COVID-19. CDR3 amino acids: CSVEPARGIEAFF. DNA for the CDR3: TGCAGCGTTGAACCGGCCCGGGGGATAGAAGCTTTCTTT.